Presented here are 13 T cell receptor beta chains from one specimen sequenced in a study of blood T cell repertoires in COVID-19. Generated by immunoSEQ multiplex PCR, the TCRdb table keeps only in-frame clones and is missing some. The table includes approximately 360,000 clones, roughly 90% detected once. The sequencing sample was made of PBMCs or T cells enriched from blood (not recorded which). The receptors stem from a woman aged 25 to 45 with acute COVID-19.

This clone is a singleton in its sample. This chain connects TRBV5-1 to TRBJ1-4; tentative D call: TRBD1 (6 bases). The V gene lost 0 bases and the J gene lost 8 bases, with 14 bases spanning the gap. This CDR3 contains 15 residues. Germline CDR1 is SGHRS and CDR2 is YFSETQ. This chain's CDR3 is CASSLVGGGIEKLFF. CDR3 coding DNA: TGCGCCAGCAGCTTGGTAGGGGGAGGGATCGAAAAACTGTTTTTT.

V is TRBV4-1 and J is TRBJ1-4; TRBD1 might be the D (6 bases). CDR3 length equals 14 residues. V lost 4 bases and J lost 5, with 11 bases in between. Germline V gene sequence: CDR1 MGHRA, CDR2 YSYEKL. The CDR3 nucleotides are TGCGCCAGCAGCCTCGCGCAGGGGAATGAAAAACTGTTTTTT. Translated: CASSLAQGNEKLFF.

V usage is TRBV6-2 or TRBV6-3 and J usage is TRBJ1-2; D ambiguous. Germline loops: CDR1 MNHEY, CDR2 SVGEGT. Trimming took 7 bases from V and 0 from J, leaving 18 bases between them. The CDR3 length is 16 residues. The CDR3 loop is CASIPLGGPANYGYTF. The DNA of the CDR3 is TGTGCCAGCATCCCCCTGGGAGGACCAGCTAACTATGGCTACACCTTC.

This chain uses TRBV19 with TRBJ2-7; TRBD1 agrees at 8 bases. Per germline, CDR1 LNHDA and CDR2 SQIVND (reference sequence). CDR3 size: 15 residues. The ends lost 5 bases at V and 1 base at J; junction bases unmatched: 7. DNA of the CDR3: TGTGCCAGTAGTCCAAGGACAGGGTTATCCTACGAGCAGTACTTC. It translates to CASSPRTGLSYEQYF.

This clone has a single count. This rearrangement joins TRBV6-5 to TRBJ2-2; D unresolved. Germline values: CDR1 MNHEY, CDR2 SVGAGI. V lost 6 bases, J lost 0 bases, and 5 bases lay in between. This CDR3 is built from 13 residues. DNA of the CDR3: TGTGCCAGCAGGGAGACGAACACCGGGGAGCTGTTTTTT. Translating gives CASRETNTGELFF.

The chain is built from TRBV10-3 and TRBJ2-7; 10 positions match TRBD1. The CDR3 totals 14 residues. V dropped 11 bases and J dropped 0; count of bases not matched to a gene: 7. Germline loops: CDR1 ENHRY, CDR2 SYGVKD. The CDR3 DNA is TGTGCCGCCGGCCGGGACAGGGGCTCCTACGAGCAGTACTTC. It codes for CAAGRDRGSYEQYF.

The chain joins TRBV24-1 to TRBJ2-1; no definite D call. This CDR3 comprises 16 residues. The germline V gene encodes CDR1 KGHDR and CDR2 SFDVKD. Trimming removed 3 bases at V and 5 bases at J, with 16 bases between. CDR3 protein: CATSDIKRAAHNEQFF. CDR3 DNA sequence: TGTGCCACCAGTGATATTAAGAGAGCCGCCCACAATGAGCAGTTCTTC.

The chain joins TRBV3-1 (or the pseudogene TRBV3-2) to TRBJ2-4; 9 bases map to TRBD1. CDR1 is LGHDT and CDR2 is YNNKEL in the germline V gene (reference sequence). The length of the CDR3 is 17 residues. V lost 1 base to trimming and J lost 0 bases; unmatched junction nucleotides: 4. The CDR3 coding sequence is TGTGCCAGCAGCCAAGGCGCGGACAGGGGAGCCAAAAACATTCAGTACTTC. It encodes CASSQGADRGAKNIQYF.

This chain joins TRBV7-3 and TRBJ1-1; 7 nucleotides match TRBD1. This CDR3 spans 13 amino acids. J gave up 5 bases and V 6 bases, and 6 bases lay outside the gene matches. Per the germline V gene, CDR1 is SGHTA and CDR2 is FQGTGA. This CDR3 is CASSLGGRTEAFF. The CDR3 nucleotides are TGTGCCAGCAGTCTAGGGGGCCGGACTGAAGCTTTCTTT. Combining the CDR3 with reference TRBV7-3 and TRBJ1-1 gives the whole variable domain GAGVSQTPSNKVTEKGKYVELRCDPISGHTALYWYRQSLGQGPEFLIYFQGTGAADDSGLPNDRFFAVRPEGSVSTLKIQRTERGDSAVYLCASSLGGRTEAFFGQGTRLTVV.

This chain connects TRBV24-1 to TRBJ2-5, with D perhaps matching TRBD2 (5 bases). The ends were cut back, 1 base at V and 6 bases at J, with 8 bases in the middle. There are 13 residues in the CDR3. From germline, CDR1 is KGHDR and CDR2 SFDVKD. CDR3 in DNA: TGTGCCACCAGTGATTTTGGGGAGAAGACCCAGTACTTC. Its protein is CATSDFGEKTQYF.

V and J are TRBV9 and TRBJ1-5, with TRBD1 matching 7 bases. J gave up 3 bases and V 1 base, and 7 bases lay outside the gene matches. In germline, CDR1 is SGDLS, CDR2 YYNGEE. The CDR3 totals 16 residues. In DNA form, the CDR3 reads TGTGCCAGCAGCGTAACTCTCCAGGGGGACAATCAGCCCCAGCATTTT. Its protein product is CASSVTLQGDNQPQHF.

Written as DNA, the CDR3 is TGCAGCGTTGATGACCGACAGGGCTATGGCTACACCTTC. This sequence encodes CSVDDRQGYGYTF. The rearrangement joins TRBV29-1 to TRBJ1-2; TRBD1 matches at 7 bases. V gave up 3 bases and J gave up 4 bases; unmatched junction bases: 5. The CDR3 consists of 13 residues. Germline V CDR1 and CDR2: SQVTM, ANQGSEA.

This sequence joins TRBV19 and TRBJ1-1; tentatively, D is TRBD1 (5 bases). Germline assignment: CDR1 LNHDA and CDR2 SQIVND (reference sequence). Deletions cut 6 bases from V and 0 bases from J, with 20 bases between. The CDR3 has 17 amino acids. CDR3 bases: TGTGCCAGTAGGATGATCTCTGACAGAACAATGAACACTGAAGCTTTCTTT. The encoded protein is CASRMISDRTMNTEAFF. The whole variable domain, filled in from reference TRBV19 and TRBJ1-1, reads DGGITQSPKYLFRKEGQNVTLSCEQNLNHDAMYWYRQDPGQGLRLIYYSQIVNDFQKGDIAEGYSVSREKKESFPLTVTSAQKNPTAFYLCASRMISDRTMNTEAFFGQGTRLTVV.